This TCR beta chain was obtained from a study of blood T cell repertoires in COVID-19 (dated by TCRdb to the early 2020s). Study-level background: Samples covering the acute and convalescent phases of COVID-19 were provided by collaborators in the United States, Italy and Spain. The material from the prospective study consisted of cDNA or gDNA derived from T cells, B-cell-depleted T cells, or PBMCs. The dataset comprised deeply sampled blood TCRbeta repertoires from subjects exposed to, actively infected with, or recovered from COVID-19. The repertoires were released in a freely available public database intended as a resource for research on the immune response to SARS-CoV-2. The samples were drawn from two sources: the first 160 participants of the ongoing ImmuneRACE study, and fewer than 1,500 subjects contributed by 6 global collaborators. Nearly every sample came with metadata listing a de-identified subject ID, COVID-19 status, age in years and sex. Where available, HLA class I and class II types were taken from metadata supplied by the sample provider and were not determined by assay-based typing. Results and caveats for the whole study, not just this receptor: The quantity of clinical and demographic metadata differed by source and by participant and was supplied without curation.

Enrolling through a virtual design, the prospective study's participants ranged in age from roughly 18 to 100 years and lived across some 23 United States geographic areas. In the prospective study, cohorts were assigned on the basis of participant-reported clinical history obtained from a screening survey and a study questionnaire. For ImmuneRACE Cohort 3, a participant was defined as recovered based on two consecutive negative NP/OP PCR tests, clearance by a healthcare professional, or resolution of symptoms. Mobile phlebotomists in the prospective study collected whole blood, serum and a nasopharyngeal or oropharyngeal swab from every participant. Additional blood draws and questionnaires over an approximately 2-month period could optionally be provided by prospective study participants. Before DNA extraction, blood samples from the prospective study were shipped at room temperature or frozen.

TCRbeta CDR3 regions were amplified from genomic DNA using the immunoSEQ Assay, a bias-controlled multiplex PCR. The published analysis was carried out like this. The number of nucleated cells in each sample was estimated by amplification of reference gene primers within the assay. Sequence reads were collapsed and filtered to measure the absolute abundance of every unique TCRbeta CDR3 rearrangement. For each sample, productive Simpson clonality was calculated as the square root of Simpson's diversity index over productive rearrangements. The clones in this table, taken by TCRdb from immuneACCESS, are in-frame only. Not every clone is retained; where verified, under half of the shortfall comes from an unresolved V gene, and the cause of the rest is unknown. V and J calls and clone size are copied from that table; D and trimming were computed from the DNA. This sample holds 190,000 or so clones; approximately 80% were observed only once. The ten largest clones capture about 10% of the sample.

As for this clone: Its antigen is currently not known. No clone much larger than this one lies a single base away; base qualities are absent.

The sequenced sample consisted of PBMCs or T cells enriched from blood (not recorded which). The clonotype originates from a man aged 40-55 years who had recovered from COVID-19.

Here is the DNA: TGTGCCAGCAGCGACGGGACTAGCGGGAGGTTTGGTACGCAGTATTTT. This yields the protein CASSDGTSGRFGTQYF. Here the chain combines TRBV11-2 and TRBJ2-3, and 15 junctional nucleotides match TRBD2. Trimming takes 5 bases off V and 8 bases off J; junction bases not matched to a gene: 8. In the germline V gene, CDR1 corresponds to SGHAT and CDR2 to FQNNGV. The CDR3 starts with the cysteine, ends with the phenylalanine, and has 16 residues. Just CDR3 DNA is preserved here, 48 bases in frame from base 1.